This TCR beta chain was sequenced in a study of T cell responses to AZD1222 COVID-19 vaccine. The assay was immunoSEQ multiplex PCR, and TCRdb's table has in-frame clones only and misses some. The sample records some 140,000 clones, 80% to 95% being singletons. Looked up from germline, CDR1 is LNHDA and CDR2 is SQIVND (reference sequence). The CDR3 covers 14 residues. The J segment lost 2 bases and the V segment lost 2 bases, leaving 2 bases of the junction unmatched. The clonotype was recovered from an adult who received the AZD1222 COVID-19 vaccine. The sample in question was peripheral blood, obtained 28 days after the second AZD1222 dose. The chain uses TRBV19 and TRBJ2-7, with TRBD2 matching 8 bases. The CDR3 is CASSISGGAYEQYF. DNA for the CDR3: TGTGCCAGTAGTATATCGGGAGGGGCCTACGAGCAGTACTTC.